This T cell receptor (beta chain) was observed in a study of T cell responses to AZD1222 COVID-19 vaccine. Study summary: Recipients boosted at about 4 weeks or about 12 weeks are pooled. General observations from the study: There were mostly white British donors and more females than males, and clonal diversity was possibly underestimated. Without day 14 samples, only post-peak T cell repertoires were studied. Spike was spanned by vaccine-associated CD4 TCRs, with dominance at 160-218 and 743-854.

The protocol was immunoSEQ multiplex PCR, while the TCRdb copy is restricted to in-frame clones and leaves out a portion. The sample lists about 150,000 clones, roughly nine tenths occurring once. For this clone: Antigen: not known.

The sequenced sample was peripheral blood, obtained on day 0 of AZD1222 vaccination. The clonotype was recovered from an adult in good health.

The CDR3 DNA follows: TGTGCCAGCAGTTTCCTGGGACAGGGTAACTATGGCTACACCTTC. It codes for CASSFLGQGNYGYTF. The rearrangement links TRBV27 to TRBJ1-2; TRBD1 aligns across 9 bases. V shed 3 bases, J shed 1 base, and the junction held 3 bases outside the gene matches. This CDR3 contains 15 residues. CDR1 and CDR2 from the germline V gene are MNHEY and SMNVEV (reference sequence).